This T cell receptor beta chain derives from a study of blood T cell repertoires in COVID-19. Study-wide background: Whether acute or convalescent, the COVID-19 samples came from the United States, Italy and Spain. Sample material is recorded as cDNA or gDNA derived from T cells, B-cell-depleted T cells, or PBMCs.

V dropped 6 bases and J dropped 4; count of bases not matched to a gene: 1. CDR3 size: 13 residues. The germline CDR1 and CDR2 sequences are WNHNN and SYGVQD (reference sequence). TCRdb keeps only in-frame clones here, not all; method: immunoSEQ multiplex PCR. This table has 200,000 to 250,000 clones, approximately 90% appearing once. Seattle patient enrollment occurred during active infection, with longitudinal follow-up thereafter. The receptor comes from a man aged 30 to 39 with COVID-19, enrolled during active disease. The sample consisted of peripheral blood. The V call is TRBV10-1, the J call TRBJ1-1; 11 bases are shared with TRBD1. CDR3 residues: CASRGTGGTEAFF. CDR3 bases: TGCGCCAGCAGGGGGACAGGGGGCACTGAAGCTTTCTTT.